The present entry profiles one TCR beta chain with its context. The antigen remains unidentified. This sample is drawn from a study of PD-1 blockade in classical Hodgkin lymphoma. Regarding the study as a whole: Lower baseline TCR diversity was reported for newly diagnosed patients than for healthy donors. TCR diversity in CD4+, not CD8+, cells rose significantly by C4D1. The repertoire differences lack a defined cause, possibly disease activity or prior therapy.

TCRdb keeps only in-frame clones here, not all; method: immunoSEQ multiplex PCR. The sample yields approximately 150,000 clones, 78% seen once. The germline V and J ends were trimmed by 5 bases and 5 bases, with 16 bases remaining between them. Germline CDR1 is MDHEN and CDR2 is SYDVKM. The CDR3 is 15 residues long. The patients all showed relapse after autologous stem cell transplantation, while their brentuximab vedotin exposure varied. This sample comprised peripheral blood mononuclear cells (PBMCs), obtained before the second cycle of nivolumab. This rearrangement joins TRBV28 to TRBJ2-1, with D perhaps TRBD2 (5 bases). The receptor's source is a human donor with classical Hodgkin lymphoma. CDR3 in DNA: TGTGCCAGCAGTAAAGCCCTAGCCGGCGACAATGAGCAGTTCTTC. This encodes CASSKALAGDNEQFF.